These 20 T cell receptor beta chains came from one sample sequenced in a study of blood T cell repertoires in COVID-19 (dated by TCRdb to between 2020 and 2021). The library was prepared using the immunoSEQ multiplex PCR assay. Here the immuneACCESS table is served through TCRdb, limited to in-frame sequences with V and J called. Missing clones are a known gap in these copies; in checked studies unresolved V genes cover under half, and the rest lacks a known reason. Recorded for this sample are some 190,000 clones; about 80% of them occurred a single time. The biggest ten clones account for approximately 15% of the sample. Sequencing input: PBMCs or T cells enriched from blood (not recorded which). The receptors derive from a man between 60 and 70 years old who had been exposed to COVID-19.

V gene TRBV27 combines with J gene TRBJ2-1, with 10 bases lining up with TRBD2. CDR3 size: 16 residues. Germline V gene lookup returns CDR1 MNHEY and CDR2 SMNVEV (reference sequence). V shed 3 bases, J shed 9 bases, and the junction held 11 bases outside the gene matches. CDR3 bases: TGTGCCAGCAGTTTTGGGCTAGCGGGAGATCGGGGTGAGCAGTTCTTC. Translation: CASSFGLAGDRGEQFF.

In nucleotides, the CDR3 is TGTGCCAGCAGCCAAGATCCCACTGGCGGAGTTAACGAGCAGTACTTC. It is translated as CASSQDPTGGVNEQYF. This chain uses TRBV3-1 (or the pseudogene TRBV3-2) with TRBJ2-7; D gene ambiguous. This CDR3 contains 16 residues. Germline-derived CDR1 and CDR2 are LGHDT and YNNKEL (reference sequence). Trimming removed 0 bases at V and 5 bases at J, with 17 bases between.

This chain connects TRBV7-9 to TRBJ2-5; the D gene is possibly TRBD1 (6 bases). Trimming took 2 bases from V and 2 from J, leaving 12 bases between them. Germline V gene data show CDR1 as SEHNR and CDR2 as FQNEAQ (reference sequence). This CDR3 comprises 15 residues. CDR3 coding DNA: TGTGCCAGCAGCTTATTTGGGGACACACAAGAGACCCAGTACTTC. It is translated as CASSLFGDTQETQYF.

The table lists this clone with a count of one. The chain combines TRBV28 with TRBJ2-1; possible D gene TRBD1, 5 bases. CDR1 and CDR2 (germline): MDHEN, SYDVKM. Trimming took off 4 bases at V and 5 bases at J, with 12 bases between the two ends. The CDR3 spans 14 residues. The CDR3 region has the DNA TGTGCCAGCAGTTCGGTTGGGGCTAACAATGAGCAGTTCTTC. Protein: CASSSVGANNEQFF.

The chain recombines TRBV7-7 with TRBJ1-1; no clear D gene. The CDR3 totals 13 residues. The V gene's germline CDR1 is SSHAT and CDR2 FNYEAQ (reference sequence). V was trimmed by 1 base and J by 2 bases, leaving 5 bases between them. The CDR3 loop is CASSLGQNTEAFF. The CDR3 DNA sequence: TGTGCCAGCAGCTTAGGTCAAAACACTGAAGCTTTCTTT.

The table lists this clone with a count of one. This chain uses TRBV28 with TRBJ2-7; 7 nucleotides match TRBD2. With 6 bases clipped from V and 3 bases from J, the junction kept 8 bases outside the gene matches. Germline CDR1 reads MDHEN; CDR2 reads SYDVKM. The CDR3 contains 14 residues. The CDR3 loop is CASRGEGAHYEQYF. CDR3 nucleotides: TGTGCCAGCAGGGGGGAGGGAGCGCACTACGAGCAGTACTTC.

The chain recombines TRBV27 with TRBJ1-1, with a possible D match to TRBD1 (5 bases). Deletions cut 5 bases from V and 0 bases from J, with 10 bases between. This CDR3 comprises 14 residues. CDR1 MNHEY and CDR2 SMNVEV come from the germline V gene (reference sequence). As DNA, the CDR3 is TGTGCCAGCAGTCGGACATTAATGAACACTGAAGCTTTCTTT. Translating gives CASSRTLMNTEAFF.

This clone was counted between two and nine times. This rearrangement joins TRBV3-1 (or the pseudogene TRBV3-2) to TRBJ1-1, with a possible D match to TRBD1 (6 bases). Germline CDR1 is LGHDT and CDR2 is YNNKEL (reference sequence). V lost 4 bases, J lost 5 bases, and 14 bases lay in between. CDR3 length: 14 amino acids. This CDR3 is CASSLRTAGTEAFF. As DNA, the CDR3 is TGTGCCAGCAGCCTTCGGACAGCGGGAACTGAAGCTTTCTTT.

The genes are TRBV9 and TRBJ1-1, with a tentative D call TRBD1 (6 bases). Trimming cost V 0 bases and J 3 bases, with 18 bases left between them. Germline V lookup: CDR1 SGDLS, CDR2 YYNGEE. This CDR3 contains 17 residues. The CDR3 sequence is CASSVGGQGMGDTEAFF. As DNA, the CDR3 is TGTGCCAGCAGCGTAGGCGGGCAGGGGATGGGAGACACTGAAGCTTTCTTT.

The chain uses TRBV12-3 or TRBV12-4 and TRBJ2-5; 8 nucleotides align to TRBD1. V gave up 6 bases and J gave up 7 bases; unmatched junction bases: 7. CDR3 length: 13 residues. The CDR3 DNA is TGTGCCAGCAGCTCAGGGGGCACTAGGACCCAGTACTTC. Protein: CASSSGGTRTQYF.

The chain carries TRBV4-2 and TRBJ1-2; 11 bases match TRBD1. V was clipped by 5 bases and J by 3 bases; unmatched bases: 5. The CDR3 is 15 amino acids. Germline V gives CDR1 LGHNA, CDR2 YNFKEQ. The DNA of the CDR3 is TGTGCCAGCAGCTCGGACAGGGGGCGAGACTATGGCTACACCTTC. Its protein product is CASSSDRGRDYGYTF.

The V call is TRBV27, the J call TRBJ2-5, with D possibly being TRBD2 (5 bases). The V gene's germline CDR1 is MNHEY and CDR2 SMNVEV (reference sequence). The length of the CDR3 is 15 residues. The germline V and J ends were trimmed by 6 bases and 3 bases, with 17 bases remaining between them. The CDR3 region is CASSLMSSGKETQYF. DNA for the CDR3: TGTGCCAGCAGCCTTATGAGCAGCGGCAAAGAGACCCAGTACTTC.

This rearrangement joins TRBV19 to TRBJ2-2; 7 bases are a match to TRBD1. CDR1 is LNHDA, CDR2 SQIVND, per germline (reference sequence). V trimming: 3 bases; J trimming: 0 bases; junction bases outside the gene matches: 1. The CDR3 has 15 residues. The CDR3 nucleotides read TGTGCCAGTAGTATCCAGGGGGCGAACACCGGGGAGCTGTTTTTT. Residues: CASSIQGANTGELFF. Using reference TRBV19 and TRBJ2-2 for the parts outside the CDR3, the full variable domain is DGGITQSPKYLFRKEGQNVTLSCEQNLNHDAMYWYRQDPGQGLRLIYYSQIVNDFQKGDIAEGYSVSREKKESFPLTVTSAQKNPTAFYLCASSIQGANTGELFFGEGSRLTVL.

Only one count was recorded for this clone. The chain carries TRBV20-1 and TRBJ2-1; TRBD2 matches 11 bases. Germline CDR1 reads DFQATT; CDR2 reads SNEGSKA (reference sequence). This CDR3 is built from 16 residues. J gave up 9 bases and V 3 bases, and 13 bases lay outside the gene matches. The CDR3 sequence: CSASGLLAGGTGEQFF. CDR3 bases: TGCAGTGCTAGTGGTCTCCTAGCGGGAGGTACTGGTGAGCAGTTCTTC.

The chain recombines TRBV7-3 with TRBJ1-1; possible D gene TRBD1, 6 bases. In germline, CDR1 is SGHTA, CDR2 FQGTGA. This CDR3 is built from 15 residues. V was clipped by 5 bases and J by 0 bases, with 13 bases between them. CDR3 region: CASSLTQGLNTEAFF. In nucleotides, the CDR3 is TGTGCCAGCAGCCTGACTCAGGGGCTGAACACTGAAGCTTTCTTT.

DNA of the CDR3: TGTGCCAGCAGAGAGACAGGGGGCCTTCAGCCCCAGCATTTT. Residues: CASRETGGLQPQHF. The J gene is TRBJ1-5, the V gene TRBV27; 10 bases agree with TRBD1. Looked up from germline, CDR1 is MNHEY and CDR2 is SMNVEV (reference sequence). V shed 6 bases and J 6 bases; nucleotides not matched to a gene: 5. CDR3 length: 14 amino acids.

This sequence joins TRBV6-5 and TRBJ1-1; tentatively, D is TRBD1 (5 bases). Germline CDR1 reads MNHEY; CDR2 reads SVGAGI. V was trimmed by 4 bases and J by 7 bases, leaving 10 bases between them. The CDR3 loop spans 12 amino acids. The CDR3 bases are TGTGCCAGCAGTTCGGGGACTCTTGAAGCTTTCTTT. As protein: CASSSGTLEAFF.

The chain uses TRBV5-1 and TRBJ2-1, with TRBD1 matching 9 bases. Germline-derived CDR1 and CDR2 are SGHRS and YFSETQ. V trimming: 4 bases; J trimming: 2 bases; junction bases outside the gene matches: 4. The CDR3 covers 15 residues. The CDR3 region is CASSEGQGAYNEQFF. The DNA for the CDR3 is TGCGCCAGCAGCGAGGGACAGGGTGCCTACAATGAGCAGTTCTTC.

This chain links TRBV27 with TRBJ2-2, with unresolved D. The CDR3 is made up of 14 amino acids. Trimming removed 5 bases at V and 7 bases at J, with 14 bases between. Germline-derived CDR1 and CDR2 are MNHEY and SMNVEV (reference sequence). Here the CDR3 reads CASSTLITNGELFF. CDR3 nucleotides: TGTGCCAGCAGTACCCTCATTACAAACGGGGAGCTGTTTTTT.

The gene calls are TRBV7-6 and TRBJ1-2; tentatively, D is TRBD1 (5 bases). CDR1 SGHVS and CDR2 FNYEAQ come from the germline V gene. The CDR3 has 15 amino acids. V lost 1 base to trimming and J lost 5 bases, with 14 bases between them. The DNA for the CDR3 is TGTGCCAGCAGCTTAGGTACCAATCAGGGTTATGGCTACACCTTC. Translated: CASSLGTNQGYGYTF.